Listed here are 13 T cell receptor beta chains from one sample, sequenced in a study of blood T cell repertoires in COVID-19. The method was immunoSEQ multiplex PCR; TCRdb's version includes in-frame clones alone and lacks a portion of them. The repertoire has tens of thousands of clones, 80% to 85% of them found once; the top ten carry 28%. Input material: peripheral blood. The source is a human donor in a cohort sampled during active COVID-19.

The chain links TRBV28 to TRBJ2-2; tentatively, D is TRBD1 (6 bases). Deletions cut 6 bases from V and 3 bases from J, with 17 bases between. Per germline, CDR1 MDHEN and CDR2 SYDVKM. The CDR3 has 16 residues. The CDR3 protein is CASRLTGQGHTGELFF. CDR3 nucleotides: TGTGCCAGCAGGTTAACAGGGCAAGGGCACACCGGGGAGCTGTTTTTT.

In its sample, this clone was seen once. The chain combines TRBV18 with TRBJ2-6; unclear D gene. The germline V and J ends were trimmed by 1 base and 0 bases, with 13 bases remaining between them. CDR3 length equals 18 residues. Germline CDR1 reads KGHSH; CDR2 reads LQKENI. CDR3 amino acids: CASSPLNRISSGANVLTF. The CDR3 coding sequence is TGTGCCAGCTCACCACTGAACAGAATTTCCTCTGGGGCCAACGTCCTGACTTTC.

This clone was detected ten times or more. V usage is TRBV7-8 and J usage is TRBJ1-1; D ambiguous. Germline V gene lookup returns CDR1 SGHVS and CDR2 FQNEAQ. The CDR3 runs to 12 residues. The ends were cut back, 5 bases at V and 4 bases at J, with 8 bases in the middle. The CDR3 sequence is CASSRVGTEAFF. The CDR3, as DNA: TGTGCCAGCAGCCGCGTCGGCACTGAAGCTTTCTTT.

J is TRBJ1-6 and V is TRBV3-1 (or the pseudogene TRBV3-2); D perhaps matches TRBD1 (5 bases). This CDR3 comprises 15 residues. The V and J ends lost 1 base and 4 bases respectively, with 8 bases between them. The germline V gene has CDR1 LGHDT and CDR2 YNNKEL (reference sequence). The chain's CDR3 is CASSQGGLYNSPLHF. The CDR3 nucleotides are TGTGCCAGCAGCCAAGGGGGCCTTTATAATTCACCCCTCCACTTT.

The genes are TRBV4-1 and TRBJ2-2, with 7 bases fitting TRBD2. The CDR3 contains 18 residues. Germline CDR1 reads MGHRA; CDR2 reads YSYEKL. J gave up 4 bases and V 1 base, and 12 bases lay outside the gene matches. The CDR3 nucleotides are TGCGCCAGCAGCCAAGCAAAATTTAGCGGGTGGAGCACCGGGGAGCTGTTTTTT. It specifies CASSQAKFSGWSTGELFF.

The rearrangement joins TRBV5-8 to TRBJ2-1; 12 bases are shared with TRBD2. Germline-derived CDR1 and CDR2 are SGHTS and YDEGEE. After removal of 0 bases from V and 7 bases from J, the junction contained 2 bases not matched to a gene. This CDR3 is built from 15 residues. This CDR3 is CASSLELAGGNEQFF. DNA of the CDR3: TGTGCCAGCAGCTTGGAGCTAGCGGGGGGGAATGAGCAGTTCTTC.

The J gene is TRBJ2-4, the V gene TRBV9, with D possibly being TRBD2 (5 bases). This CDR3 region has 16 residues. Germline CDR1 and CDR2: SGDLS and YYNGEE. Trimming shortened V by 0 bases and J by 0 bases, and 10 bases separated the two germline ends. CDR3 bases: TGTGCCAGCAGCGTAGCTAGCTCCTTAGCCAAAAACATTCAGTACTTC. This codes for CASSVASSLAKNIQYF.

This sequence joins TRBV3-1 (or the pseudogene TRBV3-2) and TRBJ2-7; a weak D match, TRBD1 (6 bases). The ends were cut back, 4 bases at V and 3 bases at J, with 10 bases in the middle. Germline V gene sequence: CDR1 LGHDT, CDR2 YNNKEL (reference sequence). The CDR3 has 13 residues. CDR3 nucleotides: TGTGCCAGCAGCCGGGGGCAATTCTACGAGCAGTACTTC. This sequence encodes CASSRGQFYEQYF.

This clone has more than one count but fewer than ten. The chain has TRBV7-8 and TRBJ1-5; 8 bases fit TRBD1. Trimming removed 2 bases from V and 6 bases from J; junction bases left unmatched: 15. From germline, CDR1 is SGHVS and CDR2 FQNEAQ. The CDR3 is made up of 18 amino acids. CDR3 region: CASSLTLGSQGAFQPQHF. The CDR3 region has the DNA TGTGCCAGCAGCTTAACCCTGGGATCTCAGGGGGCTTTTCAGCCCCAGCATTTT. Based on the CDR3 plus reference TRBV7-8 and TRBJ1-5, the full variable domain is GAGVSQSPRYKVAKRGQDVALRCDPISGHVSLFWYQQALGQGPEFLTYFQNEAQLDKSGLPSDRFFAERPEGSVSTLKIQRTQQEDSAVYLCASSLTLGSQGAFQPQHFGDGTRLSIL.

V and J are TRBV3-1 (or the pseudogene TRBV3-2) and TRBJ1-2; D gene uncertain. Germline lookup yields CDR1 LGHDT and CDR2 YNNKEL (reference sequence). V was trimmed by 8 bases and J by 0 bases, leaving 16 bases between them. CDR3 length: 15 residues. CDR3 bases: TGTGCCAGCTTAAACCAAGCCGGAGCTAACTATGGCTACACCTTC. This sequence encodes CASLNQAGANYGYTF.

This clone was observed a few times. The rearrangement uses TRBV27 and TRBJ1-6; 7 positions match TRBD1. The CDR3 is 14 residues long. Germline values: CDR1 MNHEY, CDR2 SMNVEV (reference sequence). Unmatched junction bases numbered 4, after V lost 5 bases and J lost 6 bases. DNA for the CDR3: TGTGCCAGCAGTCTACGACAGGGTAATTCACCCCTCCACTTT. Residues: CASSLRQGNSPLHF.

This clone was seen more than once but under ten times. The chain uses TRBV9 and TRBJ1-4; tentative D call: TRBD1 (5 bases). This CDR3 has 15 residues. Trimming pared 0 bases from V and 3 bases from J, leaving 9 bases between. The V gene's germline CDR1 is SGDLS and CDR2 YYNGEE. CDR3 bases: TGTGCCAGCAGCGTAGGGACACTGGCTAATGAAAAACTGTTTTTT. Protein product: CASSVGTLANEKLFF.

The J gene is TRBJ1-1, the V gene TRBV5-1; D perhaps matches TRBD1 (5 bases). The CDR3 spans 14 residues. V was pared by 2 bases and J by 0 bases, with 8 bases between. Germline V gene sequence: CDR1 SGHRS, CDR2 YFSETQ. The CDR3 sequence: CASSFQGMNTEAFF. CDR3 nucleotides: TGCGCCAGCAGCTTTCAGGGAATGAACACTGAAGCTTTCTTT.